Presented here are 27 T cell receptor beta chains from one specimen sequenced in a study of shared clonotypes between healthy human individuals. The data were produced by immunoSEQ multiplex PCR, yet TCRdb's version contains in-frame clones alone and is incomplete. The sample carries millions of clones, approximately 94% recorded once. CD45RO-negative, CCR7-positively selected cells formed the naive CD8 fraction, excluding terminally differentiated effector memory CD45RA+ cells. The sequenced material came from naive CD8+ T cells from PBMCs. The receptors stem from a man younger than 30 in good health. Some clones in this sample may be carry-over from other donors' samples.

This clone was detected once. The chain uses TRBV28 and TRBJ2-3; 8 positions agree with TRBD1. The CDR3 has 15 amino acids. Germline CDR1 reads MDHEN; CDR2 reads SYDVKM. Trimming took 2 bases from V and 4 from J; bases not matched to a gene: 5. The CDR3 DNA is TGTGCCAGCAGTTTACCCGGACAGGGCTCAGATACGCAGTATTTT. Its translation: CASSLPGQGSDTQYF.

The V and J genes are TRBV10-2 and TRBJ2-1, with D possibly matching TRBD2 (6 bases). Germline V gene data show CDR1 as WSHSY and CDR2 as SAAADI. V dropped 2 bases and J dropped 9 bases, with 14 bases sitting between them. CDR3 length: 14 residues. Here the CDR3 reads CASSEPLLASEQFF. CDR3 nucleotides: TGCGCCAGCAGTGAGCCCCTCCTAGCGAGTGAGCAGTTCTTC.

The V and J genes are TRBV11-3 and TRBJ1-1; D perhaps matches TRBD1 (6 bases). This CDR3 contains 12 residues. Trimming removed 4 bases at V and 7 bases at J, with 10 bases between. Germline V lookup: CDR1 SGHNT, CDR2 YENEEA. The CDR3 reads CASSYTGFEAFF. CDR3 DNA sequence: TGTGCCAGCAGCTATACAGGGTTTGAAGCTTTCTTT.

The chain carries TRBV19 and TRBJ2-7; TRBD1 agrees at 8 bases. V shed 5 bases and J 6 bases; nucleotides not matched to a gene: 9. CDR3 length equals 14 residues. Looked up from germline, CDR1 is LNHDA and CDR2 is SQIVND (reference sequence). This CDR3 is CASSPRTGLSEQYF. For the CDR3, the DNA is TGTGCCAGTAGTCCCCGGACAGGGCTGAGCGAGCAGTACTTC.

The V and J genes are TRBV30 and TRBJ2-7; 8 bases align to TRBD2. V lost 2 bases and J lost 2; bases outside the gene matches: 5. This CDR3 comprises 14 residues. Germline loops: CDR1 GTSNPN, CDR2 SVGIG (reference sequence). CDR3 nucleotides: TGTGCCTGGAGTTTTAGCGGGACAACCTACGAGCAGTACTTC. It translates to CAWSFSGTTYEQYF.

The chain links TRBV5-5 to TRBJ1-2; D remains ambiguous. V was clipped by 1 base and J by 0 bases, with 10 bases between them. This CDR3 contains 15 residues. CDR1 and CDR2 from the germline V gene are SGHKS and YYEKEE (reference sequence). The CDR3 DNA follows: TGTGCCAGCAGCTTGAGCGGGGTTCCTAACTATGGCTACACCTTC. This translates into CASSLSGVPNYGYTF.

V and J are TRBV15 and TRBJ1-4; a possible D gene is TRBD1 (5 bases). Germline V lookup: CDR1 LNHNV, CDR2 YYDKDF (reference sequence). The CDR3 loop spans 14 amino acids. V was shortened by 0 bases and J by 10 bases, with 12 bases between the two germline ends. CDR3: CATSRDELGGKLFF. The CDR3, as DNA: TGTGCCACCAGCAGAGATGAGTTGGGGGGAAAACTGTTTTTT.

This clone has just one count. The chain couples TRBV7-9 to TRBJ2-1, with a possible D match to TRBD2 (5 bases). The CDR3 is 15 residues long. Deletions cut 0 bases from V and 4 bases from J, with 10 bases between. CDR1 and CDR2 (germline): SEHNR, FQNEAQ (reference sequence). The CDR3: CASSLAPGLYNEQFF. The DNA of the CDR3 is TGTGCCAGCAGCTTAGCCCCAGGACTGTACAATGAGCAGTTCTTC.

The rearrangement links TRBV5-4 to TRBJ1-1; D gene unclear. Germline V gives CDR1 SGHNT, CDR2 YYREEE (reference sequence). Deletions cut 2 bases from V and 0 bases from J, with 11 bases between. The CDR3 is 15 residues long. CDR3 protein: CASSFRVGLNTEAFF. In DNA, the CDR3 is TGTGCCAGCAGCTTCCGAGTCGGTTTGAACACTGAAGCTTTCTTT.

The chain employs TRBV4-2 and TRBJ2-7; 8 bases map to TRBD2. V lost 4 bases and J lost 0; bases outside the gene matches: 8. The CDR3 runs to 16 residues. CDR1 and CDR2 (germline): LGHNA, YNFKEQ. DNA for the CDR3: TGTGCCAGCAGCCCCAAGGGAGCGGGGGCCTCCTACGAGCAGTACTTC. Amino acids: CASSPKGAGASYEQYF.

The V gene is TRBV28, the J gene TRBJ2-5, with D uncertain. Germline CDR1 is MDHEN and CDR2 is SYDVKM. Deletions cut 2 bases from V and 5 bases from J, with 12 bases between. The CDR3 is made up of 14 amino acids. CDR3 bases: TGTGCCAGCAGTTTAGTACACGGGCGGGAGACCCAGTACTTC. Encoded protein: CASSLVHGRETQYF.

The CDR3 protein is CASSPVNEQYF. CDR3 DNA: TGTGCCAGCAGTCCAGTTAACGAGCAGTACTTC. V usage is TRBV27 and J usage is TRBJ2-7; no clear D gene. The CDR3 has 11 residues. The ends were cut back, 5 bases at V and 5 bases at J, with 7 bases in the middle. Germline assignment: CDR1 MNHEY and CDR2 SMNVEV (reference sequence).

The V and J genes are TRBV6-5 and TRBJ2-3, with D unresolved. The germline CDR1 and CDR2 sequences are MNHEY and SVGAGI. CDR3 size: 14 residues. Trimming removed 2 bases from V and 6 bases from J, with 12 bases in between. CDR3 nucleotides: TGTGCCAGCAGTTACCGACAAGATCCGGATACGCAGTATTTT. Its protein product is CASSYRQDPDTQYF.

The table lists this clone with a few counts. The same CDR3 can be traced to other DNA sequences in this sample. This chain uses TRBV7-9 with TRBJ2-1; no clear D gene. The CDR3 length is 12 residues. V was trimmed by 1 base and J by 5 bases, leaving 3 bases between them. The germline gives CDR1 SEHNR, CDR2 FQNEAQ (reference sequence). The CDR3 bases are TGTGCCAGCAGCTTAGGCAACAATGAGCAGTTCTTC. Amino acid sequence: CASSLGNNEQFF.

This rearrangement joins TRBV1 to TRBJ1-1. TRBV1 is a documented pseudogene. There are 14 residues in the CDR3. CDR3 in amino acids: CTSRDYRENTEAFF. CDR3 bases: TGCACCAGCAGGGACTACAGGGAGAACACTGAAGCTTTCTTT.

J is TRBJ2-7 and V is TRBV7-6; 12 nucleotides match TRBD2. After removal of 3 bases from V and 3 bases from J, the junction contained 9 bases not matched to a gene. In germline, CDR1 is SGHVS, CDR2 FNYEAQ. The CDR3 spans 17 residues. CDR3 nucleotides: TGTGCCAGCAGCTTGGCCATGACTAGCGGGAGTCTCTACGAGCAGTACTTC. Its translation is CASSLAMTSGSLYEQYF. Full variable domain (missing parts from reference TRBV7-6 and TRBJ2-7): GAGVSQSPRYKVTKRGQDVALRCDPISGHVSLYWYRQALGQGPEFLTYFNYEAQQDKSGLPNDRFSAERPEGSISTLTIQRTEQRDSAMYRCASSLAMTSGSLYEQYFGPGTRLTVT.

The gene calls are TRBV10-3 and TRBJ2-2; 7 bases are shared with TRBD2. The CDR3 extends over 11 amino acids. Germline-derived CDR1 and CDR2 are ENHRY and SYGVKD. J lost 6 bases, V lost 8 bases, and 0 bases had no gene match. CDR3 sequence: CAIRGAGELFF. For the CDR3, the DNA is TGTGCCATCCGGGGGGCCGGGGAGCTGTTTTTT.

CDR3 bases: TGTGCCAGCAGCTTAAGTGTCATCGCCGGTCAGCCCCAGCATTTT. It codes for CASSLSVIAGQPQHF. The chain couples TRBV7-8 to TRBJ1-5; no reliable D call. Germline loops: CDR1 SGHVS, CDR2 FQNEAQ. The CDR3 runs to 15 residues. V lost 2 bases and J 6 bases, leaving 14 bases between the germline ends.

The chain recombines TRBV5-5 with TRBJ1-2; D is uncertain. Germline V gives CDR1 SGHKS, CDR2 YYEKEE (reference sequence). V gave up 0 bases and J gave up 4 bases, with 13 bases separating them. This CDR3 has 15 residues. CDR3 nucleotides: TGTGCCAGCAGCTTGGAAGCAGATATTACCTATGGCTACACCTTC. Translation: CASSLEADITYGYTF.

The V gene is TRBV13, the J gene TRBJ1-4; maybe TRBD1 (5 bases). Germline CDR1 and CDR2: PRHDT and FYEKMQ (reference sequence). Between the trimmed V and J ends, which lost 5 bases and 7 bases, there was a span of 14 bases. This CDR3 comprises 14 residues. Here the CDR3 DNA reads TGTGCCAGCAGCCCCCAGGGCAGGCCTGAAAAACTGTTTTTT. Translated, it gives CASSPQGRPEKLFF. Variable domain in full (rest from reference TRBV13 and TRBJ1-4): AAGVIQSPRHLIKEKRETATLKCYPIPRHDTVYWYQQGPGQDPQFLISFYEKMQSDKGSIPDRFSAQQFSDYHSELNMSSLELGDSALYFCASSPQGRPEKLFFGSGTQLSVL.

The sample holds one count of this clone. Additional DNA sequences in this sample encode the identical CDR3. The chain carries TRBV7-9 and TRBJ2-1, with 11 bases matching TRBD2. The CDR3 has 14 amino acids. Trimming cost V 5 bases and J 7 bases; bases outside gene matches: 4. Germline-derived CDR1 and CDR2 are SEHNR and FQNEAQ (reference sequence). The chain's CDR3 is CASSLSGRGNEQFF. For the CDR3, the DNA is TGTGCCAGCAGCCTTAGCGGGAGGGGGAATGAGCAGTTCTTC.

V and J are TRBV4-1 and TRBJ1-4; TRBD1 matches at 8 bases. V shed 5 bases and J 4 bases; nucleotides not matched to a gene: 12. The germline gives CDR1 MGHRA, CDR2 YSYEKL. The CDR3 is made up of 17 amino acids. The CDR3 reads CASSISQGARGNEKLFF. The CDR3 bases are TGCGCCAGCAGCATATCGCAGGGGGCGCGAGGTAATGAAAAACTGTTTTTT.

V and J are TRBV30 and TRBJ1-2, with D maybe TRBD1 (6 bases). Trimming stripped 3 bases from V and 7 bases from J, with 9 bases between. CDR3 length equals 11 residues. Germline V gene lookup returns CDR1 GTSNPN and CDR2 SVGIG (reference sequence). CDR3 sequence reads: CAWRGGRGYTF. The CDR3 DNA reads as TGTGCCTGGAGAGGGGGTCGTGGCTACACCTTC.

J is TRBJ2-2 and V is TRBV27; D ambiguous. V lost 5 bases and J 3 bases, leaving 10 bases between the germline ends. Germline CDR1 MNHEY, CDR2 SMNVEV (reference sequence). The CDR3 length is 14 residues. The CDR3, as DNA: TGTGCCAGCAGTGTCGACTTATACACCGGGGAGCTGTTTTTT. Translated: CASSVDLYTGELFF.

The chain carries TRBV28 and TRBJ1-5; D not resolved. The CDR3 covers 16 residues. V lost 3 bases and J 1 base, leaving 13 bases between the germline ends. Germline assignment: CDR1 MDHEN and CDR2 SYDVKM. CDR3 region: CASSFLVSYSNQPQHF. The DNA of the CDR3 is TGTGCCAGCAGTTTTTTGGTGAGCTACAGCAATCAGCCCCAGCATTTT.

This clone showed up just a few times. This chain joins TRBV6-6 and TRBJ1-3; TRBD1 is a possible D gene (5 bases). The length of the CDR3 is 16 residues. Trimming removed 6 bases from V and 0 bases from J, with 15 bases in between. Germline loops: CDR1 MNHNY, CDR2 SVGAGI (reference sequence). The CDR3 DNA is TGTGCCAGCAGCCAATCTCGGGGGACCTCTGGAAACACCATATATTTT. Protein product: CASSQSRGTSGNTIYF.

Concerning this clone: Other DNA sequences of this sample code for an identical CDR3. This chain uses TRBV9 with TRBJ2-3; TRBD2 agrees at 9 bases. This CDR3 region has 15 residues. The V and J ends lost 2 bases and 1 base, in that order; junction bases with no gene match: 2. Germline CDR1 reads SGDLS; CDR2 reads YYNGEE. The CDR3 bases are TGTGCCAGCAGCGTTAGCGGGAGTCGCACAGATACGCAGTATTTT. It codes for CASSVSGSRTDTQYF.